These T cell receptor beta chains were read from a single sample in a study of blood T cell repertoires in COVID-19. Here immunoSEQ multiplex PCR was the method, and the copy in TCRdb shows in-frame clones only, minus some. This table holds approximately 170,000 clones, roughly 81% found once. Sequencing input: peripheral blood. The source of these receptors is a man between 40 and 49 years old who had recovered from COVID-19. Each CDR3 is given with its conserved first and last residue. A D gene is named only where the DNA matches it firmly. The listing skips clone size in some rows; elsewhere it reads once, few, many or a size class.

j_gene | abundance | d_gene | v_gene | CDR3nt | CDR3aa
TRBJ2-1 | NA | TRBD2 | TRBV11-1 | TGTGCCAGCAGCTTTAGCGGGAGCTACAATGAGCAGTTCTTC | CASSFSGSYNEQFF
TRBJ2-5 | NA | NA | TRBV15 | TGTGCCACCAGCAGAGAGGAGGGCTCGGAGACCCAGTACTTC | CATSREEGSETQYF
TRBJ2-7 | NA | TRBD2 | TRBV9 | TGTGCCAGCAGCGCCGTAGCGGGAGACTTTTACGAGCAGTACTTC | CASSAVAGDFYEQYF
TRBJ2-2 | NA | TRBD1 | TRBV18 | TGTGCCAGCTCACTCGGACAGGGAACCGGGGAGCTGTTTTTT | CASSLGQGTGELFF
TRBJ2-7 | NA | NA | TRBV6-5 | TGTGCCAGCAGTTACTCAGGGGAATCCTACGAGCAGTACTTC | CASSYSGESYEQYF
TRBJ1-6 | NA | NA | TRBV9 | TGTGCCAGCAGCCCAGGAGTAGGGGCCCTCCACTTT | CASSPGVGALHF
TRBJ1-3 | NA | NA | TRBV19 | TGTGCCAGTAGTACTATAAGAAACACCATATATTTT | CASSTIRNTIYF
TRBJ1-1 | NA | NA | TRBV12-3/TRBV12-4 | TGTGCCAGCAGTTCGAGCTCCAAATTT | CASSSSSKF
TRBJ1-2 | NA | NA | TRBV5-4 | TGTGCCAGCAGCTTGCCGTCAGGCTATGGCTACACCTTC | CASSLPSGYGYTF
TRBJ1-5 | NA | NA | TRBV28 | TGTGCCAGCAGTTTACGGGACATAGGGGGTCAGCCCCAGCATTTT | CASSLRDIGGQPQHF
TRBJ1-1 | NA | NA | TRBV28 | TGTGCCAGCATTTCGGGGGGGGCGCGGACTGAAGCTTTCTTT | CASISGGARTEAFF
TRBJ2-3 | NA | TRBD1 | TRBV2 | TGTGCCAGCCAAACGGGACAGGGAGCAGATACGCAGTATTTT | CASQTGQGADTQYF
TRBJ1-6 | NA | NA | TRBV27 | TGTGCCAGCAGTTTATTCGTGGTTCGGTCACCCCTCCACTTT | CASSLFVVRSPLHF
TRBJ2-7 | NA | NA | TRBV11-2 | TGTGCCAGCAGCTTAGCCCGGCAGGACTACGAGCAGTACTTC | CASSLARQDYEQYF
TRBJ1-5 | few | NA | TRBV6-2/TRBV6-3 | TGTGCCAGCAGCGTCAACAATTTGGGCAATCAGCCCCAGCATTTT | CASSVNNLGNQPQHF
TRBJ2-3 | NA | NA | TRBV19 | TGTGCCAGTAGTACTCCGGCTACAGGAGCAGATACGCAGTATTTT | CASSTPATGADTQYF
TRBJ1-1 | NA | NA | TRBV19 | TGTGCCAGTATGGGCAGGGGTAGGGGGACTGAAGCTTTCTTT | CASMGRGRGTEAFF
TRBJ2-7 | NA | NA | TRBV7-8 | TGTGCCAGCAGCGACGGGTCCGAGCAGTACTTC | CASSDGSEQYF
TRBJ2-7 | NA | NA | TRBV4-3 | TGCGCCAGCAGCCAAGATTACACCTCCTACGAGCAGTACTTC | CASSQDYTSYEQYF
TRBJ2-7 | NA | TRBD1 | TRBV6-5 | TGTGCCAGCAAAGACAGGGGGCCCTACGAGCAGTACTTC | CASKDRGPYEQYF
TRBJ2-5 | NA | TRBD1 | TRBV18 | TGTGCCAGCTCACCAATCGTAATCAGGGCCCGGACAGGGGACCGGCAAGAGACCCAGTACTTC | CASSPIVIRARTGDRQETQYF
TRBJ2-1 | NA | TRBD1 | TRBV23-1 | TGCGCCAGCAGTCACCTGGGACAGTTCGCCTACAATGAGCAGTTCTTC | CASSHLGQFAYNEQFF
TRBJ1-1 | NA | TRBD1 | TRBV19 | TGTGCCAGTAGTACGCCCCGGGACAGGGGTAGAACTGAAGCTTTCTTT | CASSTPRDRGRTEAFF
TRBJ2-7 | NA | TRBD1 | TRBV6-6 | TGTGCCAGCAGTCCCAGACAGGGGGCCGGTTACGAGCAGTACTTC | CASSPRQGAGYEQYF
TRBJ2-3 | NA | NA | TRBV6-2/TRBV6-3 | TGTGCCAGCAGCACACACACAGATACGCAGTATTTT | CASSTHTDTQYF
TRBJ2-2 | NA | TRBD2 | TRBV7-2 | TGTGCCAGCAGCTTATGGGTAGCGGGTTCCGGGGAGCTGTTTTTT | CASSLWVAGSGELFF
TRBJ2-7 | few | NA | TRBV3-1/TRBV3-2 | TGTGCCAGCAGCCGGGCCAGTTCCTACGAGCAGTACTTC | CASSRASSYEQYF
TRBJ2-3 | NA | NA | TRBV6-2/TRBV6-3 | TGTGCCAGCAGTTGGGACATGCCTTATACGCAGTATTTT | CASSWDMPYTQYF
TRBJ2-7 | few | TRBD2 | TRBV6-5 | TGTGCCAGCAGGCGACGTGGCGGGGGCTACGAGCAGTACTTC | CASRRRGGGYEQYF